Ten or more counts support the clone carrying this T cell receptor beta chain. Its antigen is still unknown. The data originate from a study of T cells after yellow fever vaccination. The study, taken as a whole, reports: Post-booster samples contained most primary-vaccination clones (roughly 96% CD4, almost 90% CD8).

Conversion of TCR transcripts into cDNA relied on 5'RACE template switching, which added a universal primer site and UMIs. TCRdb processed the 5' RACE reads anew with MiXCR; each CDR3 protein has one entry. This table has more than 250,000 distinct CDR3 sequences, around 7% appearing once. The receptor comes from a young man who received the YFV17D yellow fever vaccine. Material: PBMCs, obtained 35 to 50 days after the first yellow fever vaccination.

Here the CDR3 DNA reads TGCAGTGCTAGGCGGGGGGGTGGTGAGCAGTTCTTC. This sequence encodes CSARRGGGEQFF. The chain couples TRBV20-1 to TRBJ2-1, with 9 bases matching TRBD2. Germline CDR1 is DFQATT and CDR2 is SNEGSKA (reference sequence). Germline trimming cut 3 bases from V and 9 bases from J; bases unmatched to any gene: 3. The CDR3 spans 12 residues.